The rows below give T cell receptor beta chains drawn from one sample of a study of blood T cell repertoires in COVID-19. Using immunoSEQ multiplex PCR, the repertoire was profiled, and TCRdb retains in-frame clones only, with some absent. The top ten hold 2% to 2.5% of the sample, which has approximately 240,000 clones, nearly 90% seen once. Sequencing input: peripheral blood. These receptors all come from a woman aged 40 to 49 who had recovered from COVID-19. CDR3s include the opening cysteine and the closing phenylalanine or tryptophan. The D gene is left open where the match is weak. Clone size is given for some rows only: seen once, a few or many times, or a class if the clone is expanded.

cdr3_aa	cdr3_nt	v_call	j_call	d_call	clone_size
CASRLGPGETQYF	TGTGCCAGCAGATTGGGGCCCGGGGAGACCCAGTACTTC	TRBV27	TRBJ2-5	-	-
CASSVATGGYGYTF	TGTGCCAGCAGCGTAGCTACAGGGGGCTATGGCTACACCTTC	TRBV9	TRBJ1-2	TRBD1	-
CASTGSSGNTIYF	TGTGCCAGCACAGGGTCCTCTGGAAACACCATATATTTT	TRBV6-5	TRBJ1-3	-	-
CASSQRAGIVNSPLHF	TGCGCCAGCAGCCAAAGGGCCGGGATCGTAAATTCACCCCTCCACTTT	TRBV4-1	TRBJ1-6	-	few
CASKGRDPYGYTF	TGTGCCAGCAAAGGGCGGGACCCCTATGGCTACACCTTC	TRBV28	TRBJ1-2	-	-
CASNRDRGSGEQFF	TGTGCCAGTAACCGGGACAGGGGAAGCGGTGAGCAGTTCTTC	TRBV2	TRBJ2-1	TRBD1	few
CASSLGFESGVVNEQFF	TGTGCCAGCAGCTTAGGATTCGAGTCGGGAGTGGTCAATGAGCAGTTCTTC	TRBV11-2	TRBJ2-1	-	-
CASSLILAGGGGEQYF	TGTGCCAGCAGCTTGATACTGGCGGGGGGGGGAGGAGAGCAGTACTTC	TRBV5-4	TRBJ2-7	TRBD2	once
CASSYWQGDNYGYTF	TGTGCCAGCAGTTACTGGCAGGGCGACAACTATGGCTACACCTTC	TRBV6-6	TRBJ1-2	-	-
CASSLSPQGRMETQYF	TGTGCTAGCAGCCTCTCGCCACAGGGAAGGATGGAGACCCAGTACTTC	TRBV7-7	TRBJ2-5	-	-
CASSPIAAYEQYF	TGTGCCAGCTCACCAATAGCGGCCTACGAGCAGTACTTC	TRBV18	TRBJ2-7	-	-
CASRSITGAETQYF	TGTGCCAGCAGATCAATAACAGGGGCAGAGACCCAGTACTTC	TRBV27	TRBJ2-5	TRBD1	-
CASSLGGQGVNSPLHF	TGTGCCAGCAGCTTGGGCGGACAGGGAGTAAATTCACCCCTCCACTTT	TRBV5-6	TRBJ1-6	TRBD1	-
CASSPVHRNEVSYGYTF	TGTGCCAGCTCACCAGTGCACAGGAATGAGGTTAGCTATGGCTACACCTTC	TRBV18	TRBJ1-2	-	-
CATGGQSITDTQYF	TGTGCCACCGGAGGACAGTCAATCACAGATACGCAGTATTTT	TRBV24-1	TRBJ2-3	-	-
CASSQESGLGYEQYF	TGCGCCAGCAGCCAAGAGTCAGGGCTAGGCTACGAGCAGTACTTC	TRBV4-3	TRBJ2-7	-	once
CASSLADRVSGELFF	TGTGCCAGCAGCCTGGCGGACAGGGTGTCCGGGGAGCTGTTTTTT	TRBV28	TRBJ2-2	TRBD1	-
CASSTTSGYAYEQYF	TGTGCCAGCAGCACCACTAGCGGCTATGCCTACGAGCAGTACTTC	TRBV7-2	TRBJ2-7	TRBD2	-
CASSLAPSGGQETQYF	TGTGCCAGCAGCTTAGCCCCATCAGGGGGCCAAGAGACCCAGTACTTC	TRBV7-2	TRBJ2-5	TRBD1	-
CASYRSPQAFF	TGTGCCTCTTACAGGTCCCCCCAAGCTTTCTTT	TRBV30	TRBJ1-1	-	-
CASSWGGTHSTDTQYF	TGTGCCAGCAGCTGGGGAGGCACACATAGCACAGATACGCAGTATTTT	TRBV13	TRBJ2-3	-	-
CASSLRAGGLNTGELFF	TGTGCCAGCAGCTTAAGGGCGGGAGGACTTAACACCGGGGAGCTGTTTTTT	TRBV7-2	TRBJ2-2	TRBD2	-
CASSYSLHRGYEQYF	TGTGCCAGCAGTTACTCCCTCCACAGGGGTTACGAGCAGTACTTC	TRBV6-2/TRBV6-3	TRBJ2-7	TRBD1	-
CASSLEFSSYEQYF	TGTGCCAGCAGCTTAGAGTTTAGCAGCTACGAGCAGTACTTC	TRBV7-2	TRBJ2-7	-	-
CASSEYSRGNQPQHF	TGTGCCAGCAGTGAATATAGCAGGGGGAACCAGCCCCAGCATTTT	TRBV25-1	TRBJ1-5	TRBD1	-
CASSSTNPGNQPQHF	TGTGCCAGCAGCTCGACAAACCCAGGGAATCAGCCCCAGCATTTT	TRBV7-9	TRBJ1-5	-	-
CASSPRTGGNSPLHF	TGTGCCAGCAGTCCGAGGACAGGGGGGAATTCACCCCTCCACTTT	TRBV28	TRBJ1-6	TRBD1	-
CASSPSSYNSPLHF	TGTGCCAGCAGCCCTAGCTCCTATAATTCACCCCTCCACTTT	TRBV7-8	TRBJ1-6	-	-
CASSTLWRDYGYTF	TGTGCCAGTAGTACCCTTTGGAGGGACTATGGCTACACCTTC	TRBV19	TRBJ1-2	-	-
CASSILTDTDTQYF	TGTGCCAGTAGTATTTTGACAGACACAGATACGCAGTATTTT	TRBV19	TRBJ2-3	-	-
CASSAQMTGMGNTIYF	TGTGCCAGCAGCGCCCAGATGACAGGGATGGGAAACACCATATATTTT	TRBV9	TRBJ1-3	TRBD1	-
CASSLTGAQATNEKLFF	TGCGCCAGCAGCTTGACAGGGGCCCAAGCAACTAATGAAAAACTGTTTTTT	TRBV5-1	TRBJ1-4	TRBD1	-
CARSLDDRTNYGYTF	TGTGCCAGAAGCTTGGACGACAGGACTAACTATGGCTACACCTTC	TRBV5-3	TRBJ1-2	-	-
CASGRGYGYTF	TGTGCCAGCGGGCGGGGGTATGGCTACACCTTC	TRBV6-5	TRBJ1-2	-	-
CASSVFGVNQPQHF	TGTGCCAGCAGTGTTTTCGGGGTCAATCAGCCCCAGCATTTT	TRBV2	TRBJ1-5	-	-
CASSLAGRGLQETQYF	TGCGCCAGCAGCTTGGCGGGTAGGGGACTCCAAGAGACCCAGTACTTC	TRBV5-1	TRBJ2-5	-	-
CASSKVPVGTGDSYNSPLHF	TGTGCCAGCAGCAAAGTTCCTGTCGGGACAGGGGACTCCTATAATTCACCCCTCCACTTT	TRBV21-1	TRBJ1-6	-	once
CASSPRDRGYYEQYF	TGTGCCAGCAGTCCCCGGGACAGGGGATACTACGAGCAGTACTTC	TRBV6-2/TRBV6-3	TRBJ2-7	TRBD1	-
CASSPTAVYGYTF	TGTGCCAGCAGTCCGACAGCTGTCTATGGCTACACCTTC	TRBV5-6	TRBJ1-2	-	-
CASSFVDRNNYGYTF	TGTGCCAGCAGCTTCGTGGACAGGAATAACTATGGCTACACCTTC	TRBV5-6	TRBJ1-2	TRBD1	-
CATMWRPNEQFF	TGTGCCACCATGTGGCGGCCCAATGAGCAGTTCTTC	TRBV24-1	TRBJ2-1	-	-
CASTLGVAYGYTF	TGTGCCAGCACCCTCGGGGTGGCCTATGGCTACACCTTC	TRBV7-8	TRBJ1-2	-	-
CAISELRTTSYNEQFF	TGTGCCATCAGTGAGTTGAGGACTACTAGCTACAATGAGCAGTTCTTC	TRBV10-3	TRBJ2-1	-	once
CASSFRGSGANVLTF	TGTGCCAGCAGCTTCAGGGGATCCGGGGCCAACGTCCTGACTTTC	TRBV13	TRBJ2-6	-	once
CASSVGQDSYNEQFF	TGTGCCAGCTCAGTAGGACAGGACTCCTACAATGAGCAGTTCTTC	TRBV18	TRBJ2-1	TRBD1	-
CASSIRSGDTQYF	TGCGCCAGCAGCATCCGTAGCGGCGATACGCAGTATTTT	TRBV5-1	TRBJ2-3	-	-
CASSIRGPSSNQPQHF	TGTGCCAGTAGTATCAGAGGGCCAAGTAGCAATCAGCCCCAGCATTTT	TRBV19	TRBJ1-5	-	few
CASSEFSEYQPQHF	TGTGCCAGCAGTGAATTCAGCGAGTATCAGCCCCAGCATTTT	TRBV25-1	TRBJ1-5	-	once